This T cell receptor (beta chain) was observed in a study of PD-L1 blockade in urothelial cancer. Study background: Administration of atezolizumab to patients began at some point between 2013 and 2015, at 1,200 mg intravenously every 3 weeks. Males with bladder-origin urothelial cancer made up about 90% of the roughly 30 patients. Blood analysis was done at 3 weeks (second dose) and 6 weeks after treatment began.

The CDR3 has 15 residues. V dropped 4 bases and J dropped 0 bases, with 13 bases sitting between them. Germline CDR1 reads SGHRS; CDR2 reads YFSETQ. Stated time point: pretreatment peripheral blood. In regard to this clone: Its antigen is currently unknown.

General study results and limits: Those with durable benefit had larger increases in tumor-associated blood clones at 3 weeks.

Sequencing was performed with immunoSEQ multiplex PCR; in TCRdb, only in-frame clones are kept and a portion is missing. The sample contains roughly 100,000 clones, about 89% of which appear only once. This sequence originates from a woman aged 80 or older with urothelial cancer. V gene TRBV5-1 combines with J gene TRBJ1-2; D may be TRBD1 (5 bases). Material: PBMCs, obtained around atezolizumab (anti-PD-L1) treatment. The CDR3 region is CASSEGHRANYGYTF. The CDR3 nucleotides are TGCGCCAGCAGCGAAGGACACCGAGCTAACTATGGCTACACCTTC. Looking up the rest from reference TRBV5-1 and TRBJ1-2 gives the full variable domain: KAGVTQTPRYLIKTRGQQVTLSCSPISGHRSVSWYQQTPGQGLQFLFEYFSETQRNKGNFPGRFSGRQFSNSRSEMNVSTLELGDSALYLCASSEGHRANYGYTFGSGTRLTVV.